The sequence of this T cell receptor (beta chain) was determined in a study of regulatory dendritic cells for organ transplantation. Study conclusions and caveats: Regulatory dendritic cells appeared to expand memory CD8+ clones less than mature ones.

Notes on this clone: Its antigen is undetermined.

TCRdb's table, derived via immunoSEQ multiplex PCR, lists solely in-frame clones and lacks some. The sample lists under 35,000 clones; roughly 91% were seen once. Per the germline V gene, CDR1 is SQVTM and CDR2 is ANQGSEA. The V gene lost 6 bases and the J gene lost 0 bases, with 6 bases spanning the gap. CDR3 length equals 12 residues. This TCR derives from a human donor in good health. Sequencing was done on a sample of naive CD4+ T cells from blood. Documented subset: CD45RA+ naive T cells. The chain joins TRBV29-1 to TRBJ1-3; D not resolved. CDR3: CSVMISGNTIYF. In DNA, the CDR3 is TGCAGCGTGATGATCTCTGGAAACACCATATATTTT.